A single sample gave rise to the 27 T cell receptor beta chains below, sequenced in a study of cytomegalovirus exposure and HLA in healthy donors. Primers: 60 Vbeta forward and 13 Jbeta reverse. Here immunoSEQ multiplex PCR was the method, and the copy in TCRdb shows in-frame clones only, minus some. The data hold more than 100,000 clones, with 70% to 80% observed a single time. The sequencing sample was made of PBMCs. These receptors originate from a woman in her thirties or forties in good health and CMV-seropositive.

This clone was found a few times. V and J are TRBV7-2 and TRBJ2-7; TRBD2 matches 10 bases. In germline, CDR1 is SGHTA, CDR2 FQGNSA. The CDR3 is 14 amino acids. The junction had 15 bases not matched to a gene; V was cut back by 7 bases and J by 12 bases. The CDR3 sequence: CASTLEAGGPKLYF. The CDR3 DNA follows: TGTGCCAGCACCCTCGAAGCGGGGGGGCCTAAACTGTACTTC.

To note about this clone: A junction end diverges from the germline sequence, so it may reflect a read error. This sample also contains other DNA sequences that code for the same CDR3. V and J are TRBV7-9 and TRBJ2-7, with a possible D match to TRBD2 (6 bases). Germline assignment: CDR1 SEHNR and CDR2 FQNEAQ (reference sequence). The CDR3 runs to 15 residues. CDR3: CASSLVPGLSYEQYF. Written as DNA, the CDR3 is TGCGCCAGCAGCTTAGTCCCGGGACTTTCCTACGAGCAGTACTTC.

The chain joins TRBV11-2 to TRBJ1-1; D possibly corresponds to TRBD1 (5 bases). Trimming removed 2 bases from V and 1 base from J, with 17 bases in between. The germline CDR1 and CDR2 sequences are SGHAT and FQNNGV. The CDR3 consists of 17 residues. The chain's CDR3 is CASSLTRIQVGNTEAFF. The CDR3 coding sequence is TGTGCCAGCAGCTTAACGAGAATACAGGTGGGGAACACTGAAGCTTTCTTT.

The chain couples TRBV6-6 to TRBJ1-1, with a tentative D call TRBD1 (5 bases). The CDR3 covers 14 residues. Germline V gene lookup returns CDR1 MNHNY and CDR2 SVGAGI (reference sequence). V was cut by 2 bases and J by 3 bases, with 10 bases left in between. CDR3 protein: CASSYGGADTEAFF. The CDR3 bases are TGTGCCAGCAGTTACGGAGGGGCCGACACTGAAGCTTTCTTT.

The gene calls are TRBV13 and TRBJ2-1, with TRBD1 as a possible D gene (6 bases). Trimming stripped 4 bases from V and 10 bases from J, with 11 bases between. The CDR3 loop spans 12 amino acids. Germline V gives CDR1 PRHDT, CDR2 FYEKMQ (reference sequence). CDR3 protein: CASSSQGREQFF. CDR3 sequence (DNA): TGTGCCAGCAGCTCACAGGGTCGAGAGCAGTTCTTC.

The chain employs TRBV2 and TRBJ1-3; the match to TRBD1 covers 9 bases. Germline lookup yields CDR1 SNHLY and CDR2 FYNNEI. V lost 6 bases and J lost 7; bases outside the gene matches: 7. This CDR3 spans 14 amino acids. The CDR3 bases are TGTGCCAGCAGAGGGAACAGGGGGCCCAACACCATATATTTT. It specifies CASRGNRGPNTIYF.

This clone has only a few counts. V gene TRBV4-3 combines with J gene TRBJ2-3; D call uncertain. The CDR3 totals 15 residues. Germline V CDR1 and CDR2: LGHNA, YSLEER. Trimming removed 4 bases from V and 2 bases from J, with 13 bases in between. The CDR3 bases are TGCGCCAGCAGCCTTAGATACCCACCCACAGATACGCAGTATTTT. This gives the protein CASSLRYPPTDTQYF.

The CDR3 spells CASSVGTSGGSEQFF. For the CDR3, the DNA is TGTGCCAGCAGCGTAGGGACTAGCGGGGGCAGTGAGCAGTTCTTC. The genes are TRBV9 and TRBJ2-1; 13 nucleotides match TRBD2. The CDR3 totals 15 residues. Germline CDR1 reads SGDLS; CDR2 reads YYNGEE. J gave up 9 bases and V 0 bases, and 3 bases lay outside the gene matches. The whole variable domain, filled in from reference TRBV9 and TRBJ2-1, reads DSGVTQTPKHLITATGQRVTLRCSPRSGDLSVYWYQQSLDQGLQFLIQYYNGEERAKGNILERFSAQQFPDLHSELNLSSLELGDSALYFCASSVGTSGGSEQFFGPGTRLTVL.

Only one count was recorded for this clone. The rearrangement links TRBV5-1 to TRBJ1-3; D not certain. Trimming shortened V by 0 bases and J by 0 bases, and 7 bases separated the two germline ends. Germline assignment: CDR1 SGHRS and CDR2 YFSETQ. The CDR3 spans 15 residues. The CDR3 sequence: CASSLAVASGNTIYF. The CDR3, as DNA: TGCGCCAGCAGCTTGGCGGTTGCCTCTGGAAACACCATATATTTT.

This clone was seen a single time. This chain links TRBV6-5 with TRBJ1-2; 7 bases align to TRBD1. V shed 2 bases and J 4 bases; nucleotides not matched to a gene: 7. The CDR3 spans 15 residues. Germline V gene sequence: CDR1 MNHEY, CDR2 SVGAGI. The CDR3 region has the DNA TGTGCCAGCAGTTACGGGGCAGGGGGAGGCTATGGCTACACCTTC. Translating it yields CASSYGAGGGYGYTF.

The V and J genes are TRBV4-2 and TRBJ2-7, with D possibly being TRBD2 (5 bases). The CDR3 is made up of 14 amino acids. V was pared by 0 bases and J by 2 bases, with 8 bases between. Germline CDR1 reads LGHNA; CDR2 reads YNFKEQ. The CDR3, as DNA: TGTGCCAGCAGCCAAGAGCGAGCGGCCTACGAGCAGTACTTC. This encodes CASSQERAAYEQYF.

The chain is built from TRBV5-4 and TRBJ1-2, with D perhaps TRBD1 (6 bases). The ends were cut back, 0 bases at V and 2 bases at J, with 8 bases in the middle. From germline, CDR1 is SGHNT and CDR2 YYREEE (reference sequence). This CDR3 is 14 amino acids long. CDR3 protein: CASSLDQGNYGYTF. DNA for the CDR3: TGTGCCAGCAGCTTGGATCAGGGGAACTATGGCTACACCTTC.

Points on this clone: Compared with germline, one end of the junction differs, possibly owing to a read error. This chain joins TRBV16 and TRBJ1-3; 7 bases are a match to TRBD1. The germline V gene encodes CDR1 KGHSY and CDR2 FQNENV. The CDR3 covers 11 residues. The CDR3 DNA sequence: TGTGCCAGCAGCCAAAGGGCAGGGGGGACCTTT. It yields the protein CASSQRAGGTF. The full variable domain, completed using reference TRBV16 and TRBJ1-3, is GEEVAQTPKHLVRGEGQKAKLYCAPIKGHSYVFWYQQVLKNEFKFLISFQNENVFDETGMPKERFSAKCLPNSPCSLEIQATKLEDSAVYFCASSQRAGGTFGEGSWLTVV.

This clone was counted a few times. This chain links TRBV11-3 with TRBJ1-2, with 7 bases matching TRBD1. Looked up from germline, CDR1 is SGHNT and CDR2 is YENEEA. The CDR3 length is 13 residues. The trim removed 5 bases at V and 4 bases at J, leaving 4 bases unmatched. CDR3 DNA: TGTGCCAGCAGCCAGGGGGGCGGCTATGGCTACACCTTC. Amino acids: CASSQGGGYGYTF.

Notes on this clone: Other DNA variants within this sample encode the same CDR3. V gene TRBV5-6 combines with J gene TRBJ2-7; D ambiguous. V lost 0 bases and J lost 2, with 3 bases in between. Germline CDR1 and CDR2: SGHDT and YYEEEE. The CDR3 covers 12 residues. This CDR3 is CASSLGAYEQYF. The DNA for the CDR3 is TGTGCCAGCAGCTTGGGAGCCTACGAGCAGTACTTC.

The table lists this clone with a few counts. J is TRBJ1-1 and V is TRBV7-2; 10 positions match TRBD1. CDR3 length equals 16 residues. From germline, CDR1 is SGHTA and CDR2 FQGNSA. V shed 2 bases and J 4 bases; nucleotides not matched to a gene: 7. CDR3 nucleotides: TGTGCCAGCAGCTTATGGACAGGGGGGGAAGGCACTGAAGCTTTCTTT. Translation: CASSLWTGGEGTEAFF.

The rearrangement links TRBV6-1 to TRBJ1-4; 8 bases fit TRBD1. Germline V gene sequence: CDR1 MNHNS, CDR2 SASEGT. With V trimmed by 6 bases and J by 8 bases, 11 bases remained unmatched. This CDR3 is 15 amino acids long. The CDR3 DNA follows: TGTGCCAGCAGGGGTTCGACAGGGGCTGAGGAAAAACTGTTTTTT. Protein: CASRGSTGAEEKLFF.

The V gene is TRBV4-3, the J gene TRBJ1-4; 8 positions agree with TRBD1. The germline CDR1 and CDR2 sequences are LGHNA and YSLEER. V dropped 1 base and J dropped 0; count of bases not matched to a gene: 7. CDR3 length: 18 amino acids. CDR3 sequence reads: CASSQVLRGPSTNEKLFF. CDR3 in DNA: TGCGCCAGCAGCCAAGTACTCAGGGGGCCGTCAACTAATGAAAAACTGTTTTTT.

This chain joins TRBV29-1 and TRBJ2-2, with 9 bases identical to TRBD1. The CDR3 loop spans 14 amino acids. Trimming removed 3 bases from V and 6 bases from J; junction bases left unmatched: 5. Germline V gene lookup returns CDR1 SQVTM and CDR2 ANQGSEA. CDR3 in DNA: TGCAGCGTTGATACAGGGGGCGCGTCCGGGGAGCTGTTTTTT. Protein product: CSVDTGGASGELFF.

The chain recombines TRBV18 with TRBJ1-6, with TRBD1 identical over 10 bases. CDR1 is KGHSH and CDR2 is LQKENI in the germline V gene. CDR3 length: 18 amino acids. V lost 3 bases, J lost 7 bases, and 12 bases stayed unmatched. The CDR3 sequence is CASSPGQGTGFANSPLHF. For the CDR3, the DNA is TGTGCCAGCTCACCGGGACAGGGGACTGGGTTCGCGAATTCACCCCTCCACTTT.

The CDR3 spells CSARSGVGYTF. The CDR3 nucleotides are TGCAGTGCTAGATCCGGGGTAGGCTACACCTTC. This rearrangement joins TRBV20-1 to TRBJ1-2; D remains unclear. The V and J ends lost 2 bases and 8 bases respectively, with 9 bases between them. CDR3 length: 11 amino acids. Germline CDR1 is DFQATT and CDR2 is SNEGSKA (reference sequence).

Turning to this clone: A read error may account for a junction end that differs from germline. The chain is built from TRBV9 and TRBJ2-7, with D unresolved. The CDR3 runs to 14 residues. Per the germline V gene, CDR1 is SGDLS and CDR2 is YYNGEE. CDR3 sequence reads: CASSSPERSYEQCF. In DNA form, the CDR3 reads TGTGCCAGCAGCTCCCCAGAGCGCTCCTACGAGCAGTGCTTC. Full variable domain (missing parts from reference TRBV9 and TRBJ2-7): DSGVTQTPKHLITATGQRVTLRCSPRSGDLSVYWYQQSLDQGLQFLIQYYNGEERAKGNILERFSAQQFPDLHSELNLSSLELGDSALYFCASSSPERSYEQCFGPGTRLTVT.

V usage is TRBV5-1 and J usage is TRBJ2-5; tentatively, D is TRBD2 (6 bases). CDR1 and CDR2 from the germline V gene are SGHRS and YFSETQ. V lost 2 bases and J 5 bases, leaving 10 bases between the germline ends. The length of the CDR3 is 13 residues. CDR3 in DNA: TGCGCCAGCAGCTTAGGAGGGAGGGAGACCCAGTACTTC. Its protein product is CASSLGGRETQYF.

The gene calls are TRBV6-6 and TRBJ1-1, with 8 bases matching TRBD1. Germline V CDR1 and CDR2: MNHNY, SVGAGI (reference sequence). The CDR3 consists of 16 residues. Trimming removed 6 bases from V and 4 bases from J; junction bases left unmatched: 13. The CDR3 here is CASRTGTGRGGTEAFF. The CDR3 DNA follows: TGTGCCAGCAGGACCGGGACAGGCCGGGGCGGCACTGAAGCTTTCTTT.

The chain is built from TRBV9 and TRBJ2-3; 7 bases are shared with TRBD2. Unmatched junction bases numbered 8, after V lost 3 bases and J lost 4 bases. The CDR3 is made up of 15 amino acids. CDR1 is SGDLS, CDR2 YYNGEE, per germline. CDR3 nucleotides: TGTGCCAGCAGCGGACTAGTAGCGGGTGCAGATACGCAGTATTTT. Translating it yields CASSGLVAGADTQYF.

The rearrangement links TRBV19 to TRBJ1-1; TRBD1 agrees at 7 bases. The CDR3 runs to 13 residues. Losses at the gene ends were 8 bases for V and 5 bases for J; bases not matched to a gene: 8. Germline V CDR1 and CDR2: LNHDA, SQIVND (reference sequence). The CDR3 DNA reads as TGTGCCAGTGGACCTACAGGGGCGACTGAAGCTTTCTTT. Its translation: CASGPTGATEAFF.

V usage is TRBV2 and J usage is TRBJ2-1; 9 bases match TRBD2. This CDR3 spans 15 amino acids. Looked up from germline, CDR1 is SNHLY and CDR2 is FYNNEI. The J segment lost 7 bases and the V segment lost 7 bases, leaving 11 bases of the junction unmatched. The CDR3 region has the DNA TGTGCCAGCATAGAGGGACTAGCATTTAGGAATGAGCAGTTCTTC. Its protein is CASIEGLAFRNEQFF.